The 32 T cell receptor beta chains below were found in one sample sequenced in a study of regulatory T cells in long-lasting Graves disease. The time point is: persistent/refractory GD, antithyroid drugs over 5 years with positive TRAb. RNA isolated from PBMCs was used to make the TCR library. Arm-PCR of CDR3 regions with iRepertoire HTBI primers generated TCR beta libraries. TCRdb passed the multiplex PCR reads through MiXCR, listing each CDR3 protein once. The data contain roughly 400,000 distinct CDR3 sequences, 20% of them singletons. The sample consisted of peripheral blood mononuclear cells (PBMCs), taken when the disease was refractory, from a patient treated with antithyroid drugs. Receptor source: a female donor with Graves disease.

This clonotype was counted between two and nine times. V usage is TRBV28 and J usage is TRBJ1-5; no reliable D call. V was trimmed by 3 bases and J by 3 bases, leaving 12 bases between them. Per germline, CDR1 MDHEN and CDR2 SYDVKM. The CDR3 covers 15 residues. DNA for the CDR3: TGTGCCAGCAGTTTTTTCGGGCAGAACAATCAGCCCCAGCATTTT. It yields the protein CASSFFGQNNQPQHF.

This clonotype was detected only a few times. The chain has TRBV29-1 and TRBJ2-5; D is undetermined. Germline CDR1 SQVTM, CDR2 ANQGSEA. V lost 7 bases, J lost 4 bases, and 13 bases lay in between. The CDR3 is 12 residues long. CDR3 residues: CSALTAGETQYF. Here the CDR3 DNA reads TGCAGCGCTCTGACGGCAGGAGAGACCCAGTACTTC.

This clonotype was detected ten times or more. V is TRBV7-2 and J is TRBJ2-7; possible D gene TRBD1, 7 bases. In germline, CDR1 is SGHTA, CDR2 FQGNSA. Between the trimmed V and J ends, which lost 4 bases and 3 bases, there was a span of 19 bases. This CDR3 region has 16 residues. The DNA for the CDR3 is TGTGCCAGCAGCTCCGATTCAGGGGGGATTTTCTACGAGCAGTACTTC. Its protein is CASSSDSGGIFYEQYF.

This clonotype was recorded at least ten times. The CDR3 region has the DNA TGTGCCAGCAGCTTAGTAGGGCTGGGGGAAGTCGGCAGGAGCAACTCCTACGAGCAGTACTTC. Translating it yields CASSLVGLGEVGRSNSYEQYF. The chain uses TRBV11-2 and TRBJ2-7; D tentatively reads TRBD1 or TRBD2 (5 bases each). V dropped 1 base and J dropped 0 bases, with 28 bases sitting between them. The CDR3 is 21 amino acids. The germline V gene has CDR1 SGHAT and CDR2 FQNNGV.

The sample holds a few counts of this clonotype. V gene TRBV30 combines with J gene TRBJ2-5; 11 positions match TRBD2. V was pared by 6 bases and J by 2 bases, with 5 bases of the junction left unmatched. This CDR3 has 14 residues. The germline gives CDR1 GTSNPN, CDR2 SVGIG (reference sequence). The CDR3 loop reads CACGLAGRQETQYF. CDR3 DNA sequence: TGTGCCTGCGGACTAGCGGGTCGACAAGAGACCCAGTACTTC.

This clonotype was detected many times. The chain combines TRBV20-1 with TRBJ1-5; TRBD1 aligns across 8 bases. Trimming cost V 6 bases and J 1 base; bases outside gene matches: 14. Looked up from germline, CDR1 is DFQATT and CDR2 is SNEGSKA (reference sequence). The CDR3 contains 17 residues. The CDR3 sequence is CSAEGTDRGSSNQPQHF. The CDR3 nucleotides are TGCAGTGCCGAGGGAACAGACAGGGGTTCGAGCAATCAGCCCCAGCATTTT.

V and J are TRBV20-1 and TRBJ1-2, with 12 bases matching TRBD1. J gave up 4 bases and V 6 bases, and 12 bases lay outside the gene matches. Germline V CDR1 and CDR2: DFQATT, SNEGSKA (reference sequence). The CDR3 is 16 residues long. CDR3 coding DNA: TGCAGTGCACTCGTCTCCGGGACAGGGGGCGTCTATGGCTACACCTTC. This codes for CSALVSGTGGVYGYTF.

The gene calls are TRBV6-1 and TRBJ2-5; D could derive from TRBD1 or TRBD2 (5 bases each). Germline V lookup: CDR1 MNHNS, CDR2 SASEGT. This CDR3 region has 14 residues. The V end was cut by 4 bases, the J end by 5 bases, with 14 bases between. This CDR3 is CASSARGDWETQYF. The CDR3 nucleotides read TGTGCCAGCAGTGCTAGAGGGGATTGGGAGACCCAGTACTTC.

This clonotype was observed many times. The rearrangement links TRBV7-2 to TRBJ2-7, with D maybe TRBD2 (6 bases). The V end lost 7 bases, the J end lost 7 bases, and 17 bases lay between the germline ends. This CDR3 is built from 13 residues. Germline-derived CDR1 and CDR2 are SGHTA and FQGNSA. CDR3 DNA sequence: TGTGCCAGCACGGGGGACGCCTTTTTGGAGCAGTACTTC. Translation: CASTGDAFLEQYF.

This clonotype was observed a handful of times. The chain combines TRBV29-1 with TRBJ2-2; either TRBD1 or TRBD2 may fit D (5 bases each). Trimming removed 4 bases at V and 5 bases at J, with 14 bases between. The CDR3 totals 14 residues. CDR1 is SQVTM, CDR2 ANQGSEA, per germline. The chain's CDR3 is CSVAPGRVTGELFF. CDR3 coding DNA: TGCAGCGTTGCCCCGGGACGGGTGACCGGGGAGCTGTTTTTT.

The chain carries TRBV19 and TRBJ1-4, with D maybe TRBD1 (5 bases). Germline CDR1 and CDR2: LNHDA and SQIVND (reference sequence). Between the trimmed V and J ends, which lost 5 bases and 5 bases, there was a span of 9 bases. The CDR3 sequence is 13 residues long. The CDR3 nucleotides read TGTGCCAGTAGTGACAGACCCAATGAAAAACTGTTTTTT. Amino acids: CASSDRPNEKLFF.

This clonotype has at least ten counts. The rearrangement joins TRBV11-2 to TRBJ1-1; TRBD1 is a possible D gene (5 bases). Germline V CDR1 and CDR2: SGHAT, FQNNGV. The ends were cut back, 2 bases at V and 4 bases at J, with 11 bases in the middle. This CDR3 comprises 14 residues. The CDR3 protein is CASSLHTGLTEAFF. The DNA of the CDR3 is TGTGCCAGCAGCTTACACACGGGGCTCACTGAAGCTTTCTTT.

The V gene is TRBV5-1, the J gene TRBJ2-3; possible D gene TRBD2, 5 bases. V dropped 2 bases and J dropped 2 bases, with 12 bases sitting between them. CDR1 is SGHRS and CDR2 is YFSETQ in the germline V gene. The CDR3 has 15 amino acids. The CDR3 sequence: CASSLVGATTDTQYF. The CDR3 bases are TGCGCCAGCAGCTTAGTGGGAGCGACCACAGATACGCAGTATTTT.

This clonotype was detected many times. The rearrangement uses TRBV7-2 and TRBJ1-6; D is unclear. The V and J ends lost 10 bases and 12 bases respectively, with 13 bases between them. Germline V CDR1 and CDR2: SGHTA, FQGNSA. CDR3 length equals 11 residues. The CDR3 DNA follows: TGTGCCACTCCTTCTCGGGTACCCCTCCACTTT. As protein: CATPSRVPLHF.

This clonotype was counted only a few times. The gene calls are TRBV27 and TRBJ2-2, with D perhaps TRBD1 (5 bases). The CDR3 extends over 17 amino acids. V was cut by 1 base and J by 3 bases, with 15 bases left in between. Per the germline V gene, CDR1 is MNHEY and CDR2 is SMNVEV (reference sequence). The CDR3 DNA follows: TGTGCCAGCAGTTTATTGGGTGGATTAGGGGACACCGGGGAGCTGTTTTTT. As protein: CASSLLGGLGDTGELFF.

This clonotype was counted ten times or more. V is TRBV28 and J is TRBJ1-2; TRBD1 might be the D (6 bases). Germline loops: CDR1 MDHEN, CDR2 SYDVKM. Trimming left V 1 base short and J 8 bases short, with 11 bases between. The CDR3 runs 13 residues. The chain's CDR3 is CASSLSGGQGYTF. DNA of the CDR3: TGTGCCAGCAGTTTATCGGGGGGACAAGGCTACACCTTC.

The rearrangement links TRBV6-2 or TRBV6-3 to TRBJ1-6; D perhaps matches TRBD1 (5 bases). Germline V lookup: CDR1 MNHEY, CDR2 SVGEGT. V was cut by 6 bases and J by 11 bases, with 14 bases left in between. The CDR3 consists of 13 residues. CDR3: CASRTEGRAPLHF. The CDR3 nucleotides read TGTGCCAGCAGGACAGAGGGGAGAGCACCCCTCCACTTT.

The chain recombines TRBV18 with TRBJ2-5; perhaps D is TRBD1 or TRBD2 (5 bases each). Trimming took 5 bases from V and 5 from J, leaving 18 bases between them. The CDR3 has 15 residues. The germline V gene has CDR1 KGHSH and CDR2 LQKENI. For the CDR3, the DNA is TGTGCCAGCTCAAACCGGGACCTAGAACGGGAGACCCAGTACTTC. Translating it yields CASSNRDLERETQYF.

This clonotype was recorded many times. The rearrangement uses TRBV28 and TRBJ1-2; 8 bases are a match to TRBD1. V lost 4 bases and J lost 6; bases outside the gene matches: 4. From germline, CDR1 is MDHEN and CDR2 SYDVKM. This CDR3 is 13 amino acids long. The CDR3: CASSWTGSNGYTF. The CDR3 DNA follows: TGTGCCAGCAGTTGGACAGGGTCTAATGGCTACACCTTC.

The chain uses TRBV12-3 or TRBV12-4 and TRBJ2-2, with D hard to call. The CDR3 loop spans 14 amino acids. Trimming pared 3 bases from V and 0 bases from J, leaving 5 bases between. CDR3 residues: CASSFRSNTGELFF. DNA of the CDR3: TGTGCCAGCAGTTTCCGCTCGAACACCGGGGAGCTGTTTTTT.

The chain is built from TRBV4-2 and TRBJ1-5; no reliable D call. Trimming left V 0 bases short and J 11 bases short, with 11 bases between. There are 13 residues in the CDR3. The V gene's germline CDR1 is LGHNA and CDR2 YNFKEQ. The CDR3 loop is CASSQEDVGAQHF. For the CDR3, the DNA is TGTGCCAGCAGCCAAGAAGATGTTGGAGCCCAGCATTTT.

Concerning this clonotype: It may be a read error: a sequence one base away is much more abundant. V and J are TRBV5-1 and TRBJ1-4, with 7 bases fitting TRBD1. The CDR3 covers 14 residues. The V and J ends lost 3 bases and 6 bases, in that order; junction bases with no gene match: 5. Germline loops: CDR1 SGHRS, CDR2 YFSETQ. CDR3 nucleotide sequence: TGCGCCAGCAGCTCAGGGGGGACTGATGAAAAACTGTTTTTT. Amino acid sequence: CASSSGGTDEKLFF.

This clonotype was seen only a few times. This chain joins TRBV18 and TRBJ1-1; TRBD1 matches at 7 bases. CDR3 length equals 14 residues. CDR1 and CDR2 (germline): KGHSH, LQKENI. Germline trimming cut 0 bases from V and 8 bases from J; bases unmatched to any gene: 6. The chain's CDR3 is CASSPPSDRSEAFF. CDR3 DNA sequence: TGTGCCAGCTCACCACCATCGGACAGGTCCGAAGCTTTCTTT. Drawing the rest from reference TRBV18 and TRBJ1-1, the complete variable domain is NAGVMQNPRHLVRRRGQEARLRCSPMKGHSHVYWYRQLPEEGLKFMVYLQKENIIDESGMPKERFSAEFPKEGPSILRIQQVVRGDSAAYFCASSPPSDRSEAFFGQGTRLTVV.

V gene TRBV6-2 or TRBV6-3 combines with J gene TRBJ2-7, with D unresolved. The V and J ends lost 1 base and 2 bases respectively, with 9 bases between them. The CDR3 extends over 14 amino acids. CDR1 is MNHEY and CDR2 is SVGEGT in the germline V gene. In DNA form, the CDR3 reads TGTGCCAGCAGTTACTTACCCGATACCTACGAGCAGTACTTC. This codes for CASSYLPDTYEQYF.

This clonotype was observed a few times. The genes are TRBV28 and TRBJ2-5, with 7 nucleotides matching TRBD2. The V gene end was trimmed by 3 bases and the J gene end by 2 bases; junction bases not matched to a gene: 12. The CDR3 loop spans 17 amino acids. In germline, CDR1 is MDHEN, CDR2 SYDVKM. The CDR3 loop is CASSFVGGGGGQETQYF. In nucleotides, the CDR3 is TGTGCCAGCAGTTTTGTTGGGGGGGGGGGGGGACAAGAGACCCAGTACTTC. Based on the CDR3 plus reference TRBV28 and TRBJ2-5, the full variable domain is DVKVTQSSRYLVKRTGEKVFLECVQDMDHENMFWYRQDPGLGLRLIYFSYDVKMKEKGDIPEGYSVSREKKERFSLILESASTNQTSMYLCASSFVGGGGGQETQYFGPGTRLLVL.

This clonotype was observed a few times. The rearrangement uses TRBV6-1 and TRBJ2-2; 7 bases line up with TRBD1. The length of the CDR3 is 15 residues. V shed 6 bases and J 5 bases; nucleotides not matched to a gene: 9. The germline V gene encodes CDR1 MNHNS and CDR2 SASEGT. CDR3 nucleotides: TGTGCCAGCAGACTCCAGGGGGTCGTTACCGGGGAGCTGTTTTTT. Residues: CASRLQGVVTGELFF.

V usage is TRBV6-2 or TRBV6-3 and J usage is TRBJ1-6; D unclear. This CDR3 is 13 amino acids long. Germline V gene sequence: CDR1 MNHEY, CDR2 SVGEGT. Trimming took off 4 bases at V and 10 bases at J, with 11 bases between the two ends. The DNA of the CDR3 is TGTGCCAGCAGTTTAGTGGGTTACTCACCCCTCCACTTT. Amino acid sequence: CASSLVGYSPLHF.

This clonotype has only a few counts. In DNA form, the CDR3 reads TGCAGTGCTAGTTTCGGGGCGGGCAATCAGCCCCAGCATTTT. Translation: CSASFGAGNQPQHF. This rearrangement joins TRBV20-1 to TRBJ1-5; weak D call: TRBD1 (5 bases). V was cut by 3 bases and J by 2 bases, with 11 bases left in between. This CDR3 has 14 amino acids. CDR1 and CDR2 from the germline V gene are DFQATT and SNEGSKA (reference sequence).

The chain has TRBV6-2 or TRBV6-3 and TRBJ2-1; TRBD1 is a possible D gene (8 bases). The germline V gene encodes CDR1 MNHEY and CDR2 SVGEGT. Deletions cut 5 bases from V and 5 bases from J, with 16 bases between. The CDR3 totals 15 residues. For the CDR3, the DNA is TGTGCCAGCAGTCGAACAGGGGGGGACCACAATGAGCAGTTCTTC. Translated, it gives CASSRTGGDHNEQFF.

The chain links TRBV27 to TRBJ1-1, with 9 bases that match TRBD1. Germline CDR1 and CDR2: MNHEY and SMNVEV (reference sequence). The CDR3 covers 13 residues. V dropped 6 bases and J dropped 5; count of bases not matched to a gene: 4. DNA for the CDR3: TGTGCCAGCAGGCGGACAGGGGTGACTGAAGCTTTCTTT. Translation gives CASRRTGVTEAFF.

The chain couples TRBV6-2 or TRBV6-3 to TRBJ2-5; D may be TRBD1 (6 bases). Germline assignment: CDR1 MNHEY and CDR2 SVGEGT. The V gene lost 8 bases and the J gene lost 4 bases, with 14 bases spanning the gap. CDR3 length equals 13 residues. CDR3 nucleotide sequence: TGTGCCAGCCACACAGGGTATGGAGAGACCCAGTACTTC. It is translated as CASHTGYGETQYF.

This clonotype showed up many times. The rearrangement links TRBV28 to TRBJ1-5; D unresolved. The V gene lost 2 bases and the J gene lost 1 base, with 12 bases spanning the gap. The CDR3 is made up of 16 amino acids. Germline values: CDR1 MDHEN, CDR2 SYDVKM. In DNA, the CDR3 is TGTGCCAGCAGTTTACCGACCCAAGGAAGCAATCAGCCCCAGCATTTT. Protein: CASSLPTQGSNQPQHF.